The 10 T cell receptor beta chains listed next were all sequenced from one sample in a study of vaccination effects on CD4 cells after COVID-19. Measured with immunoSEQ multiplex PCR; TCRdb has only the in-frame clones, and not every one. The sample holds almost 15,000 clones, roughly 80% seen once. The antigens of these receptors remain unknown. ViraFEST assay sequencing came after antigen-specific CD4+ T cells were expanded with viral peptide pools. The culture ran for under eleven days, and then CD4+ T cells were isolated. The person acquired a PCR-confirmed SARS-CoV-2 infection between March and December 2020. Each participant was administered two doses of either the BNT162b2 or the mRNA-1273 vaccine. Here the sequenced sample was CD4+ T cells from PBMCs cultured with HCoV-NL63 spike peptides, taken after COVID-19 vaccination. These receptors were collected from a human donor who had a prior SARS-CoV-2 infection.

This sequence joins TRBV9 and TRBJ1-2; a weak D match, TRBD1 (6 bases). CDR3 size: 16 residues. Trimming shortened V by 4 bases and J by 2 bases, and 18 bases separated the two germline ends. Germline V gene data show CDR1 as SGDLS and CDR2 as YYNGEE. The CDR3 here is CASSSQGHGANYGYTF. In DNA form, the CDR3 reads TGTGCCAGCAGCAGCCAGGGGCATGGGGCGAACTATGGCTACACCTTC.

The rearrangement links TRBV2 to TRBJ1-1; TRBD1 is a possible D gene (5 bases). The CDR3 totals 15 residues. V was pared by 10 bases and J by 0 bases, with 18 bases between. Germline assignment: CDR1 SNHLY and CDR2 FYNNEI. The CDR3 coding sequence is TGTGCCATACCGGGACGGATTATTATGAACACTGAAGCTTTCTTT. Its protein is CAIPGRIIMNTEAFF.

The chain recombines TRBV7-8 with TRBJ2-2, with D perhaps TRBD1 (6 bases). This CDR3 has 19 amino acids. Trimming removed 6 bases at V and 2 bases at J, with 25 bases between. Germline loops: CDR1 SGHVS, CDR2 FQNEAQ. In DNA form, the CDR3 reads TGTGCCAGCAGAGGGGGAACTATACCTCCCCAAATTAACACCGGGGAGCTGTTTTTT. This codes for CASRGGTIPPQINTGELFF.

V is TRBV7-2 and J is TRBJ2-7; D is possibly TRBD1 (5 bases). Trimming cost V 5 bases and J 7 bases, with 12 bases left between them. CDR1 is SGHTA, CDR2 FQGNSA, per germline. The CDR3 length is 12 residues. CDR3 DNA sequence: TGTGCCAGCAGCCCCCTCAACAGGGAGCAGTACTTC. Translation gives CASSPLNREQYF. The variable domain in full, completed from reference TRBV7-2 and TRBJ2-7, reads GAGVSQSPSNKVTEKGKDVELRCDPISGHTALYWYRQSLGQGLEFLIYFQGNSAPDKSGLPSDRFSAERTGGSVSTLTIQRTQQEDSAVYLCASSPLNREQYFGPGTRLTVT.

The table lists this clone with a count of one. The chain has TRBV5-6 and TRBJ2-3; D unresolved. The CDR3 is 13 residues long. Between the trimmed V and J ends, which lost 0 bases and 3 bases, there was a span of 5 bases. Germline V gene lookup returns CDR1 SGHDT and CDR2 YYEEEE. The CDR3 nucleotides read TGTGCCAGCAGCTTGGGGTGGACAGATACGCAGTATTTT. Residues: CASSLGWTDTQYF. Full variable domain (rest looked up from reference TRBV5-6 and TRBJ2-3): DAGVTQSPTHLIKTRGQQVTLRCSPKSGHDTVSWYQQALGQGPQFIFQYYEEEERQRGNFPDRFSGHQFPNYSSELNVNALLLGDSALYLCASSLGWTDTQYFGPGTRLTVL.

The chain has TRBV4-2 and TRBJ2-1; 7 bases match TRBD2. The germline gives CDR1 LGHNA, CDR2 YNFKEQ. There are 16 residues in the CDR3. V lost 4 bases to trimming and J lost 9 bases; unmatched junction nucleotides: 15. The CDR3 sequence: CASSPLGGGPISEQFF. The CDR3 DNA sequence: TGTGCCAGCAGCCCCCTGGGGGGAGGGCCGATAAGTGAGCAGTTCTTC.

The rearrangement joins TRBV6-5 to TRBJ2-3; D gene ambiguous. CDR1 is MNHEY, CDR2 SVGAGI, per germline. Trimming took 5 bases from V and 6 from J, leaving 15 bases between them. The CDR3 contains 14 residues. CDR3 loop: CASSLGKSLDTQYF. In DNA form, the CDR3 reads TGTGCCAGCAGTCTAGGGAAGTCTTTGGATACGCAGTATTTT.

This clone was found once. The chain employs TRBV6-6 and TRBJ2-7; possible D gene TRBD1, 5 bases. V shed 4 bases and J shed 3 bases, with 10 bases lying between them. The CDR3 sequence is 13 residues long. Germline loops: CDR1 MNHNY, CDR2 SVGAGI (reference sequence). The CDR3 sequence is CASSLSTDYEQYF. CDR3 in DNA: TGTGCCAGCAGTTTATCGACAGACTACGAGCAGTACTTC.

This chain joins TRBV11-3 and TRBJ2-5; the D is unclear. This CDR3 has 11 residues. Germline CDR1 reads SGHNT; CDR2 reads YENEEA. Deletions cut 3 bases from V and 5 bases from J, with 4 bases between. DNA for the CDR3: TGTGCCAGCAGCTTTCAGGAGACCCAGTACTTC. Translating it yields CASSFQETQYF.

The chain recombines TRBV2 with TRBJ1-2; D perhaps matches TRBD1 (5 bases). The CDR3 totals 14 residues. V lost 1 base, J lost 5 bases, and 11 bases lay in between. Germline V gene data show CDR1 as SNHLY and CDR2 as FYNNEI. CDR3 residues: CASSEGSRAYGYTF. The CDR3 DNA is TGTGCCAGCAGTGAAGGTAGCAGGGCATATGGCTACACCTTC.